Listed below are T cell receptor beta chains from one sample, sequenced in a study of T cell responses to AZD1222 COVID-19 vaccine. Some clones are missing from TCRdb's copy, which holds only in-frame ones; the method was immunoSEQ multiplex PCR. Here the sample spans approximately 49,000 clones, more than 65% being singletons. The sample here was peripheral blood, taken on day 0 of MenACWY control vaccination. These receptors were collected from an adult in good health. Each CDR3 is given with its conserved first and last residue. A D gene is named only where the DNA matches it firmly. Clone size, where shown, is once, few, many, or a class for clones that have expanded.

j_call,d_call,v_call,clone_size,cdr3_nt,cdr3_aa
TRBJ2-5,-,TRBV20-1,-,TGCAGTGCCCACTATGGAGAGACCCAGTACTTC,CSAHYGETQYF
TRBJ2-7,-,TRBV9,-,TGTGCCAGCAGCCGGGGGATGCGCGAGCAGTACTTC,CASSRGMREQYF
TRBJ2-1,-,TRBV5-5,-,TGTGCCAGCAGCGCCCGCCTAGGGTACTCCTACAATGAGCAGTTCTTC,CASSARLGYSYNEQFF
TRBJ1-1,TRBD1,TRBV7-2,-,TGTGCCAGCAGCTTATCTCACAGGGGTGGCACTGAAGCTTTCTTT,CASSLSHRGGTEAFF
TRBJ2-1,-,TRBV7-9,once,TGTGCCAGCAGCCCCCAATGGGCAGGGAATGAGCAGTTCTTC,CASSPQWAGNEQFF
TRBJ1-5,-,TRBV28,-,TGTGCCAGCAGTATCCCCTATAGCAATCAGCCCCAGCATTTT,CASSIPYSNQPQHF
TRBJ2-7,-,TRBV13,-,TGTGCCAGCAGCTTAGGCGGAGCGTACGCCTACGAGCAGTACTTC,CASSLGGAYAYEQYF
TRBJ1-1,-,TRBV9,-,TGTGCCAGCAGCGTGGCTACCACTGGGAACACTGAAGCTTTCTTT,CASSVATTGNTEAFF
TRBJ2-3,-,TRBV19,-,TGTGCCAGTACCAAGACAGTGACCACAGATACGCAGTATTTT,CASTKTVTTDTQYF
TRBJ1-1,-,TRBV9,-,TGTGCCAGCAGCCCACTATCCGGGTCCTTCGGGAAGAACACTGAAGCTTTCTTT,CASSPLSGSFGKNTEAFF
TRBJ1-1,-,TRBV6-5,once,TGTGCCAGCAGTACCCTTGACTTCAACACTGAAGCTTTCTTT,CASSTLDFNTEAFF
TRBJ2-1,TRBD2,TRBV11-2,-,TGTGCCAGCAGCCTCCGTGTAGCGGGGATTTACAATGAGCAGTTCTTC,CASSLRVAGIYNEQFF
TRBJ2-3,-,TRBV5-6,-,TGTGCCAGCAGCTTTGGGGGGAGCACAGATACGCAGTATTTT,CASSFGGSTDTQYF
TRBJ1-3,-,TRBV5-6,-,TGTGCCAGCAGCTTCCTCTCAGGGCACTCTGGAAACACCATATATTTT,CASSFLSGHSGNTIYF
TRBJ2-7,TRBD1,TRBV9,-,TGTGCCAGCAGCTCAGGGGGCTCCTACGAGCAGTACTTC,CASSSGGSYEQYF
TRBJ2-3,-,TRBV6-4,once,TGTGCCAGCAGTGTCTCTCGCGGGAGCACAGATACGCAGTATTTT,CASSVSRGSTDTQYF
TRBJ2-7,-,TRBV7-9,-,TGTGCCAGCAGCAACAGTGGGCGCTACGAGCAGTACTTC,CASSNSGRYEQYF
TRBJ2-3,-,TRBV30,-,TGTGCCTGGAGTGTAGACGGAGACACAGATACGCAGTATTTT,CAWSVDGDTDTQYF
TRBJ2-1,-,TRBV7-6,-,TGTGCCAGCAGCCCACAAGTTCGTAATGAGCAGTTCTTC,CASSPQVRNEQFF
TRBJ2-3,-,TRBV11-3,-,TGTGCCAGCAGCCCCCGCGGGGATGGAGATACGCAGTATTTT,CASSPRGDGDTQYF
TRBJ1-5,-,TRBV27,-,TGTGCCAGCCGTATGGGCTGGGGCAATCAGCCCCAGCATTTT,CASRMGWGNQPQHF
TRBJ1-5,-,TRBV6-5,once,TGTGCCAGCACGGAGACAGATTATAGCAATCAGCCCCAGCATTTT,CASTETDYSNQPQHF